These 2 T cell receptor beta chains came from one sample sequenced in a study of spatial heterogeneity in lung cancer. The study's findings and limits: The number of expanded tumor alpha and beta chains correlated with mutation number.

From the 5' RACE reads, TCRdb called clonotypes with MiXCR, one entry per CDR3 protein. The sample records more than 6,500 distinct CDR3 sequences, about 11% being singletons. The time point was: sample taken at primary tumor resection. These receptors lack a known antigen. Material: lung tumor tissue, obtained at surgery. These TCRs come from a male donor with early-stage non-small cell lung cancer.

This chain links TRBV7-6 with TRBJ1-1; D remains unclear. Germline V gives CDR1 SGHVS, CDR2 FNYEAQ. The V end was cut by 1 base, the J end by 6 bases, with 9 bases between. The length of the CDR3 is 13 residues. CDR3 sequence: CASSLVPRSEAFF. In nucleotides, the CDR3 is TGTGCCAGCAGCTTAGTCCCACGCTCTGAAGCTTTCTTT.

In its sample, this clonotype was seen many times. This rearrangement joins TRBV7-2 to TRBJ2-3, with no clear D. The CDR3 is 12 residues long. Germline V gives CDR1 SGHTA, CDR2 FQGNSA. V was pared by 1 base and J by 7 bases, with 6 bases between. The CDR3 here is CASSLEGNTQYF. The CDR3 DNA sequence: TGTGCCAGCAGCTTAGAAGGAAATACGCAGTATTTT.